One and the same sample provided the 31 T cell receptor beta chains below, sequenced in a study of blood T cells in healthy people across ages. It was with a sample-barcoded 5' primer and a J-beta primer mix that a second PCR of roughly 7 to 12 cycles was run. TCRdb fed the 5' RACE reads into MiXCR, producing one record per CDR3 protein. Among some 930,000 distinct CDR3 sequences, approximately 32% were seen once, and the ten largest hold roughly 10%. These data also formed part of another study, on T cells of mothers and their children.

Sequencing was done on a sample of blood. The receptors were sampled from a woman aged 40 to 50 in good health.

The V and J genes are TRBV27 and TRBJ2-1; D remains unclear. The CDR3 consists of 14 residues. Trimming left V 1 base short and J 5 bases short, with 9 bases between. The V gene's germline CDR1 is MNHEY and CDR2 SMNVEV (reference sequence). The CDR3 loop is CASSLLSTDNEQFF. CDR3 nucleotide sequence: TGTGCCAGCAGTTTATTGAGCACAGACAATGAGCAGTTCTTC.

The chain has TRBV12-3 or TRBV12-4 and TRBJ1-1; a possible D gene is TRBD1 (5 bases). Trimming removed 6 bases at V and 2 bases at J, with 16 bases between. The CDR3 loop spans 15 amino acids. CDR3 sequence: CASSAQATVNTEAFF. CDR3 DNA: TGTGCCAGCAGCGCCCAAGCGACAGTAAACACTGAAGCTTTCTTT.

The table lists this clonotype with a few counts. The rearrangement uses TRBV4-1 and TRBJ1-2; 8 bases map to TRBD1. In germline, CDR1 is MGHRA, CDR2 YSYEKL. The CDR3 extends over 15 amino acids. V lost 0 bases and J lost 7; bases outside the gene matches: 7. The CDR3, as DNA: TGCGCCAGCAGCCAAGACCTAGCAGGGGGCCTTGGCTACACCTTC. Translating gives CASSQDLAGGLGYTF.

In its sample, this clonotype was seen many times. The gene calls are TRBV7-9 and TRBJ1-2; D is unclear. V was clipped by 7 bases and J by 0 bases, with 9 bases between them. This CDR3 has 13 amino acids. Germline lookup yields CDR1 SEHNR and CDR2 FQNEAQ (reference sequence). The CDR3, as DNA: TGTGCCAGCACAGCTAGCACTAACTATGGCTACACCTTC. Translated: CASTASTNYGYTF.

V usage is TRBV5-1 and J usage is TRBJ2-5; 7 bases line up with TRBD1. Germline V CDR1 and CDR2: SGHRS, YFSETQ. Trimming took 6 bases from V and 2 from J; bases not matched to a gene: 7. This CDR3 has 14 residues. CDR3 nucleotide sequence: TGCGCCAGCATGCCCGGGACAGCTCAAGAGACCCAGTACTTC. Amino acid sequence: CASMPGTAQETQYF.

This clonotype was picked up many times. The chain links TRBV6-6 to TRBJ2-7; D gene unclear. The CDR3 extends over 16 amino acids. V lost 0 bases and J lost 6, with 18 bases in between. Germline V gene lookup returns CDR1 MNHNY and CDR2 SVGAGI (reference sequence). The CDR3 loop reads CASSYSGREKGLEQYF. CDR3 nucleotide sequence: TGTGCCAGCAGTTACTCGGGCCGTGAAAAGGGTCTCGAGCAGTACTTC.

The chain links TRBV30 to TRBJ2-6; no clear D. The CDR3 runs 15 residues. The V gene's germline CDR1 is GTSNPN and CDR2 SVGIG (reference sequence). The V and J ends lost 3 bases and 4 bases respectively, with 13 bases between them. In DNA form, the CDR3 reads TGTGCCTGGAGCCTCGGTACGTACGGGGCCAACGTCCTGACTTTC. Translated: CAWSLGTYGANVLTF.

CDR3 loop: CATSETGQAYNEQFF. The CDR3 DNA reads as TGTGCCACCAGTGAGACGGGACAAGCCTACAATGAGCAGTTCTTC. The V gene is TRBV24-1, the J gene TRBJ2-1, with D possibly being TRBD1 (6 bases). Germline V gives CDR1 KGHDR, CDR2 SFDVKD. The CDR3 consists of 15 residues. Trimming took 4 bases from V and 2 from J, leaving 11 bases between them.

The chain couples TRBV6-5 to TRBJ2-4; 11 bases align to TRBD1. The ends lost 1 base at V and 13 bases at J; junction bases unmatched: 12. The length of the CDR3 is 16 residues. Germline V gene data show CDR1 as MNHEY and CDR2 as SVGAGI. The CDR3 nucleotides read TGTGCCAGCAGTTACTTGGGACAGGGGGGATACAATGAGCAGTACTTC. Its protein product is CASSYLGQGGYNEQYF.

This clonotype was recorded at least ten times. As DNA, the CDR3 is TGCGCCAGCAGCCAAGATTGGGGGGAGTTCGGGGAGACCCAGTACTTC. This gives the protein CASSQDWGEFGETQYF. The chain couples TRBV4-3 to TRBJ2-5, with D possibly matching TRBD2 (6 bases). Germline assignment: CDR1 LGHNA and CDR2 YSLEER. V was pared by 0 bases and J by 5 bases, with 16 bases between. The CDR3 sequence is 16 residues long.

The sample holds many counts of this clonotype. This rearrangement joins TRBV29-1 to TRBJ2-6; D may be TRBD1 or TRBD2 (5 bases each). Looked up from germline, CDR1 is SQVTM and CDR2 is ANQGSEA. V was shortened by 3 bases and J by 2 bases, with 8 bases between the two germline ends. CDR3 length: 14 residues. The chain's CDR3 is CSVEGVAGANVLTF. The DNA for the CDR3 is TGCAGCGTTGAGGGGGTAGCTGGGGCCAACGTCCTGACTTTC. The whole variable domain, remainder taken from reference TRBV29-1 and TRBJ2-6, is SAVISQKPSRDICQRGTSLTIQCQVDSQVTMMFWYRQQPGQSLTLIATANQGSEATYESGFVIDKFPISRPNLTFSTLTVSNMSPEDSSIYLCSVEGVAGANVLTFGAGSRLTVL.

This chain connects TRBV4-3 to TRBJ2-7; D gene unclear. The CDR3 consists of 14 residues. Trimming cost V 0 bases and J 9 bases, with 15 bases left between them. Germline values: CDR1 LGHNA, CDR2 YSLEER. For the CDR3, the DNA is TGCGCCAGCAGCCAAGAGTTAGCCCTCTTGGGGCAGTACTTC. Translated, it gives CASSQELALLGQYF.

The V call is TRBV20-1, the J call TRBJ2-7; TRBD2 is a possible D gene (5 bases). The CDR3 extends over 15 amino acids. The germline V gene has CDR1 DFQATT and CDR2 SNEGSKA (reference sequence). V lost 0 bases, J lost 2 bases, and 14 bases lay in between. For the CDR3, the DNA is TGCAGTGCTAGAGATAGGACTCTTCTAACCTACGAGCAGTACTTC. Its translation is CSARDRTLLTYEQYF.

On this clonotype: A junction end diverges from the germline sequence, so it may reflect a read error. The V and J genes are TRBV3-1 and TRBJ2-3; TRBD2 matches 10 bases. CDR1 and CDR2 (germline): LGHDT, YNNKEL (reference sequence). CDR3 length: 17 amino acids. CDR3 in DNA: TGTGCCAGCAGCCAGGACCTAGCGGGGGTAAGCACAGATGCGCAGTATTTT. It translates to CASSQDLAGVSTDAQYF.

In this sample, this clonotype turned up a few times. The chain carries TRBV25-1 and TRBJ2-1; D may be TRBD1 or TRBD2 (5 bases each). The CDR3 extends over 14 amino acids. Germline V gene sequence: CDR1 MGHDK, CDR2 SYGVNS. Trimming cost V 3 bases and J 3 bases, with 9 bases left between them. The CDR3 DNA follows: TGTGCCAGCAGTGAGCCTGGGGGCTACAATGAGCAGTTCTTC. This gives the protein CASSEPGGYNEQFF. The full variable domain, its missing parts supplied by reference TRBV25-1 and TRBJ2-1, is EADIYQTPRYLVIGTGKKITLECSQTMGHDKMYWYQQDPGMELHLIHYSYGVNSTEKGDLSSESTVSRIRTEHFPLTLESARPSHTSQYLCASSEPGGYNEQFFGPGTRLTVL.

This rearrangement joins TRBV28 to TRBJ2-4; perhaps TRBD1 as D (5 bases). CDR1 MDHEN and CDR2 SYDVKM come from the germline V gene. The CDR3 totals 17 residues. The germline V and J ends were trimmed by 8 bases and 1 base, with 21 bases remaining between them. The CDR3 DNA reads as TGTGCCAGCGGAGCATCAGGGTCGGGTGCTGCCAAAAACATTCAGTACTTC. Translation: CASGASGSGAAKNIQYF.

This clonotype was recorded many times. The V and J genes are TRBV7-2 and TRBJ2-1; TRBD1 aligns across 10 bases. Germline CDR1 and CDR2: SGHTA and FQGNSA. The junction had 6 bases not matched to a gene; V was cut back by 1 base and J by 12 bases. CDR3 length equals 14 residues. This CDR3 reads CASSLGGQGTVQFF. The CDR3 bases are TGTGCCAGCAGCTTAGGGGGACAGGGGACGGTGCAGTTCTTC.

In this sample, this clonotype turned up a few times. Compared with germline, one end of the junction differs, possibly owing to a read error. This sequence joins TRBV5-4 and TRBJ2-4, with D possibly called TRBD1 or TRBD2 (5 bases each). The germline V gene has CDR1 SGHNT and CDR2 YYREEE (reference sequence). The CDR3 has 15 amino acids. CDR3 residues: CAGSSPTGTENIQYF. The CDR3, as DNA: TGTGCCGGCAGCTCGCCAACCGGGACCGAAAACATTCAGTACTTC.

The rearrangement joins TRBV6-1 to TRBJ2-5; D ambiguous. Judging by the DNA end, TRBJ2-7 fits better; the J call may be wrong. Germline CDR1 reads MNHNS; CDR2 reads SASEGT. The CDR3 contains 11 residues. DNA of the CDR3: TGTGCCAGCAGTGGAGTAAGCGAGCAGTACTTC. Translation gives CASSGVSEQYF.

This clonotype was seen ten or more times. The chain carries TRBV5-1 and TRBJ2-7, with 8 nucleotides matching TRBD2. CDR1 SGHRS and CDR2 YFSETQ come from the germline V gene. Trimming cost V 3 bases and J 4 bases; bases outside gene matches: 3. There are 13 residues in the CDR3. The CDR3 bases are TGCGCCAGCAGCTCGGGAGGGGTTTACGAGCAGTACTTC. Its translation: CASSSGGVYEQYF. The variable domain in full, completed from reference TRBV5-1 and TRBJ2-7, reads KAGVTQTPRYLIKTRGQQVTLSCSPISGHRSVSWYQQTPGQGLQFLFEYFSETQRNKGNFPGRFSGRQFSNSRSEMNVSTLELGDSALYLCASSSGGVYEQYFGPGTRLTVT.

This clonotype occurred many times. This sequence joins TRBV24-1 and TRBJ2-5, with D possibly matching TRBD2 (5 bases). CDR3 length equals 13 residues. Trimming cost V 5 bases and J 2 bases, with 8 bases left between them. Germline CDR1 and CDR2: KGHDR and SFDVKD. This chain's CDR3 is CATSVGGQETQYF. Written as DNA, the CDR3 is TGTGCCACCAGTGTAGGAGGACAAGAGACCCAGTACTTC.

Regarding this clonotype: This clone may be a read error of a much larger clone one base away. V gene TRBV12-3 or TRBV12-4 combines with J gene TRBJ2-1, with no clear D. There are 15 residues in the CDR3. CDR3 bases: TGTACCAGCAGGATCCAAGACTGGTCCTACAATGAGCAGTTCTTC. Residues: CTSRIQDWSYNEQFF.

V is TRBV28 and J is TRBJ2-1; possibly TRBD1 for D (7 bases). Trimming removed 6 bases at V and 6 bases at J, with 18 bases between. The germline gives CDR1 MDHEN, CDR2 SYDVKM. CDR3 length: 15 amino acids. CDR3 sequence reads: CASRPTSRGANEQFF. CDR3 nucleotides: TGTGCCAGCAGACCTACTAGCAGGGGGGCCAATGAGCAGTTCTTC.

There are a few counts of this clonotype. The chain recombines TRBV2 with TRBJ1-5; 9 nucleotides align to TRBD1. V shed 7 bases and J 2 bases; nucleotides not matched to a gene: 6. The germline V gene encodes CDR1 SNHLY and CDR2 FYNNEI. The CDR3 covers 15 residues. This CDR3 reads CASKQGATGNQPQHF. In nucleotides, the CDR3 is TGTGCCAGCAAACAGGGGGCAACGGGCAATCAGCCCCAGCATTTT.

A few counts support this clonotype. This chain connects TRBV12-3 or TRBV12-4 to TRBJ1-2; no definite D call. This CDR3 contains 13 residues. Trimming left V 6 bases short and J 5 bases short, with 13 bases between. CDR3 amino acids: CASSPQGRYGYTF. DNA for the CDR3: TGTGCCAGCAGCCCCCAAGGGAGGTATGGCTACACCTTC.

In its sample, this clonotype was seen a few times. This chain connects TRBV7-9 to TRBJ2-1, with D uncertain. V was cut by 0 bases and J by 9 bases, with 12 bases left in between. Germline V lookup: CDR1 SEHNR, CDR2 FQNEAQ (reference sequence). The CDR3 is 14 amino acids. CDR3 region: CASSLAVARTEQFF. The DNA of the CDR3 is TGTGCCAGCAGCTTAGCGGTCGCACGAACTGAGCAGTTCTTC.

This clonotype was recorded at least ten times. The genes are TRBV12-3 or TRBV12-4 and TRBJ2-1, with 9 bases that match TRBD1. The J segment lost 5 bases and the V segment lost 4 bases, leaving 6 bases of the junction unmatched. The CDR3 sequence is 15 residues long. The CDR3 region is CASSSYDRGNNEQFF. Here the CDR3 DNA reads TGTGCCAGCAGTTCCTACGACAGGGGGAACAATGAGCAGTTCTTC.

The sample holds a few counts of this clonotype. A much larger clone lies one base from this, so it may be a read error. This chain uses TRBV11-3 with TRBJ2-3; either TRBD1 or TRBD2 may fit D (5 bases each). Germline V gene data show CDR1 as SGHNT and CDR2 as YENEEA. CDR3 length: 13 residues. The V and J ends lost 5 bases and 2 bases respectively, with 8 bases between them. The CDR3 reads CASSAGTTDTQYF. CDR3 DNA sequence: TGTGCCAGCAGCGCCGGGACCACAGATACGCAGTATTTT. The whole variable domain, remainder taken from reference TRBV11-3 and TRBJ2-3, is EAGVVQSPRYKIIEKKQPVAFWCNPISGHNTLYWYLQNLGQGPELLIRYENEEAVDDSQLPKDRFSAERLKGVDSTLKIQPAELGDSAVYLCASSAGTTDTQYFGPGTRLTVL.

This clonotype was counted once. This could be a read error, since a much larger clone is one nucleotide away. J is TRBJ2-7 and V is TRBV27, with 12 nucleotides matching TRBD2. The J call may be in error: the DNA end matches TRBJ2-5 better. The CDR3 runs 16 residues. CDR1 is MNHEY, CDR2 SMNVEV, per germline (reference sequence). CDR3: CASSLSTSGGSRTQYF. The CDR3, as DNA: TGTGCCAGCAGTTTATCGACTAGCGGGGGAAGTAGGACCCAGTACTTC.

This clonotype came up a few times. The V and J genes are TRBV7-8 and TRBJ1-2, with 10 bases that match TRBD1. The CDR3 sequence is 14 residues long. Germline V gene lookup returns CDR1 SGHVS and CDR2 FQNEAQ. J was trimmed by 8 bases and V by 5 bases; bases with no gene match: 8. CDR3 sequence reads: CASSPDRGGRGYTF. In DNA form, the CDR3 reads TGTGCCAGCAGCCCGGACAGGGGGGGAAGGGGCTACACCTTC.

This rearrangement joins TRBV6-2 or TRBV6-3 to TRBJ2-7, with D unclear. The CDR3 covers 16 residues. Looked up from germline, CDR1 is MNHEY and CDR2 is SVGEGT. The ends were cut back, 2 bases at V and 0 bases at J, with 14 bases in the middle. The CDR3 loop is CASSYQLEINSYEQYF. The CDR3 DNA reads TGTGCCAGCAGTTACCAATTAGAGATTAACTCCTACGAGCAGTACTTC.